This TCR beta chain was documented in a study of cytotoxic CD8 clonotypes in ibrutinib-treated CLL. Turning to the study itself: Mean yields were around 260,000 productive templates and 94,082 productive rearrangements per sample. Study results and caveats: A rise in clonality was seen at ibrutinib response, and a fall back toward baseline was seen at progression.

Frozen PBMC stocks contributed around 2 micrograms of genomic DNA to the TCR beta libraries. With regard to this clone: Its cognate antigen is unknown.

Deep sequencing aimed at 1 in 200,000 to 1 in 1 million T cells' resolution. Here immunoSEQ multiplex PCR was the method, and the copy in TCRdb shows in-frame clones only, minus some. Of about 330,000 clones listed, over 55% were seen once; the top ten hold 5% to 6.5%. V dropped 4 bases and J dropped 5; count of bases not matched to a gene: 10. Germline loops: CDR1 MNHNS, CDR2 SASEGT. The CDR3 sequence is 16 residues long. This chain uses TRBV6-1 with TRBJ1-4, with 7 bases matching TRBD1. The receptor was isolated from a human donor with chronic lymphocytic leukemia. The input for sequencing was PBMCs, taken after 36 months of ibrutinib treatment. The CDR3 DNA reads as TGTGCCAGCAGTGGACCCACAGGGGCCACCAATGAAAAACTGTTTTTT. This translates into CASSGPTGATNEKLFF.